The 10 T cell receptor beta chains below all came from one sample that was sequenced in a study of T cells in Graves' hyperthyroidism and ophthalmopathy. Authors of the study amplified TCR beta CDR3 regions from RNA transcripts. HTBI primers were employed in a first-round RT-PCR of the TCR CDR3. TCRdb ran MiXCR on the multiplex PCR reads and lists one entry per CDR3 protein. The sample consists of about 560,000 distinct CDR3 sequences, 16% of them appearing once. Sequencing was performed on blood. Every receptor here comes from a young woman with Graves' hyperthyroidism.

This clonotype turned up a few times. The CDR3 DNA reads TGTGCCAGCAGCCAAGCCTTCGGGAGTGAAGCTTTCTTT. This gives the protein CASSQAFGSEAFF. The chain links TRBV3-1 to TRBJ1-1, with D uncertain. The CDR3 covers 13 residues. V lost 1 base, J lost 7 bases, and 10 bases lay in between. Germline assignment: CDR1 LGHDT and CDR2 YNNKEL (reference sequence).

On this clonotype: The CDR3 end shows no conserved phenylalanine or tryptophan, and so a read error is likely. This chain connects TRBV7-9 to TRBJ2-7; D is possibly TRBD1 (5 bases). CDR1 and CDR2 from the germline V gene are SEHNR and FQNEAQ (reference sequence). The CDR3 is 15 amino acids. V was clipped by 5 bases and J by 2 bases, with 16 bases between them. CDR3 nucleotides: TGTGCCAGCAGCCCCAAAAGGGGAAGCGCCTACGAGCAGTACTCC. Amino acids: CASSPKRGSAYEQYS.

This clonotype was observed many times. This chain links TRBV20-1 with TRBJ1-1; D is perhaps TRBD1 (6 bases). The CDR3 has 15 amino acids. V lost 2 bases, J lost 4 bases, and 17 bases lay in between. Looked up from germline, CDR1 is DFQATT and CDR2 is SNEGSKA (reference sequence). In DNA, the CDR3 is TGCAGTGCTAGATCGGGCAGGGGAGGCGGCACTGAAGCTTTCTTT. This codes for CSARSGRGGGTEAFF.

The rearrangement uses TRBV3-1 and TRBJ2-5, with D perhaps matching TRBD1 (7 bases). V was shortened by 0 bases and J by 1 base, with 15 bases between the two germline ends. From germline, CDR1 is LGHDT and CDR2 YNNKEL (reference sequence). This CDR3 has 17 amino acids. The CDR3: CASSQDLAGGLQETQYF. The CDR3 coding sequence is TGTGCCAGCAGCCAAGATCTGGCAGGGGGGCTCCAAGAGACCCAGTACTTC.

The chain is built from TRBV2 and TRBJ2-3, with 8 bases matching TRBD2. The CDR3 consists of 17 residues. V shed 2 bases, J shed 0 bases, and the junction held 7 bases outside the gene matches. The germline CDR1 and CDR2 sequences are SNHLY and FYNNEI. The CDR3 here is CASSEPRTSPSTDTQYF. CDR3 nucleotides: TGTGCCAGCAGTGAACCGAGGACTAGCCCTAGCACAGATACGCAGTATTTT.

This chain connects TRBV6-8 to TRBJ1-1, with a possible D match to TRBD1 (6 bases). Trimming took off 2 bases at V and 10 bases at J, with 23 bases between the two ends. This CDR3 has 16 residues. Germline-derived CDR1 and CDR2 are MNHGY and SAAAGT. The CDR3 loop is CASSYNKGGGYGVAFF. CDR3 bases: TGTGCCAGCAGTTACAATAAGGGCGGGGGCTACGGTGTAGCTTTCTTT.

Note on this clonotype: Compared with germline, one end of the junction differs, possibly owing to a read error. The rearrangement uses TRBV30 and TRBJ1-6; D possibly corresponds to TRBD1 (5 bases). The CDR3 consists of 19 residues. CDR1 and CDR2 (germline): GTSNPN, SVGIG (reference sequence). In DNA form, the CDR3 reads TGTGCCTGGAGTACCCCAAGAATAGACAGTTCCCCCTATAATCCACCCCTCCACTTT. Amino acid sequence: CAWSTPRIDSSPYNPPLHF.

This clonotype was detected once. The chain recombines TRBV6-2 or TRBV6-3 with TRBJ2-1; D not resolved. The CDR3 extends over 11 amino acids. V lost 2 bases and J lost 6, with 2 bases in between. The germline gives CDR1 MNHEY, CDR2 SVGEGT. The CDR3 sequence: CASSYINEQFF. The CDR3, as DNA: TGTGCCAGCAGTTACATCAATGAGCAGTTCTTC.

V usage is TRBV20-1 and J usage is TRBJ1-6; 7 nucleotides align to TRBD1. This CDR3 spans 18 amino acids. In germline, CDR1 is DFQATT, CDR2 SNEGSKA (reference sequence). The ends lost 2 bases at V and 4 bases at J; junction bases unmatched: 14. The CDR3 reads CSARTGDSAVYYNSPLHF. DNA of the CDR3: TGCAGTGCTAGAACGGGGGACAGCGCCGTGTATTATAATTCACCCCTCCACTTT.

This clonotype appeared many times. V is TRBV7-2 and J is TRBJ1-2; D is ambiguous. V lost 1 base and J 6 bases, leaving 9 bases between the germline ends. Germline loops: CDR1 SGHTA, CDR2 FQGNSA. The CDR3 has 13 residues. CDR3: CASSLDTNDGYTF. The CDR3 DNA sequence: TGTGCCAGCAGCTTAGACACAAATGATGGCTACACCTTC.